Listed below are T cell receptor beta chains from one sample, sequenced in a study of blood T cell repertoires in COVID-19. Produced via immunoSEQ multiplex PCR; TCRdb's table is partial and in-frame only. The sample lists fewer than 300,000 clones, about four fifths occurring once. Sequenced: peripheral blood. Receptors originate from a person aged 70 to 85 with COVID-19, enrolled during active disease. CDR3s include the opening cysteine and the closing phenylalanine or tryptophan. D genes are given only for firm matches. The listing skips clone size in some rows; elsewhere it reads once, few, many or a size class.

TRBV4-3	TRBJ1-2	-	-	TGCGCCAGCAGCCAAATAGGGGGAGAGGAGGAAGGCTACACCTTC	CASSQIGGEEEGYTF
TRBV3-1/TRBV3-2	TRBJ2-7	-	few	TGTGCCAGCAGCCAAGATCTGGGCAGGTTTCGCTACGAGCAGTACTTC	CASSQDLGRFRYEQYF
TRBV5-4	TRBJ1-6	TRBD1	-	TGTGCCAGCAGCCCGGGACAGGGGGACGAGTCACCCCTCCACTTT	CASSPGQGDESPLHF
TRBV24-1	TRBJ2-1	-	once	TGTGCCACCAGTGATCCCAGGGCAGGATTCCTATACAATGAGCAGTTCTTC	CATSDPRAGFLYNEQFF
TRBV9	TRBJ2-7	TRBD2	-	TGTGCCAGCAGCAGACACCTAGCGGGAGTGGTCGAGCAGTACTTC	CASSRHLAGVVEQYF
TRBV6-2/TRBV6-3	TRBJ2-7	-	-	TGTGCCAGCAGTTATCAGGGTGGGTACGAGCAGTACTTC	CASSYQGGYEQYF
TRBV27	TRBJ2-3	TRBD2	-	TGTGCCAGCAGTCCAGGACTAGCGGGGGGGCGGGAAGATACGCAGTATTTT	CASSPGLAGGREDTQYF
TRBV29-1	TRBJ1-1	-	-	TGCAGCGTTGGGACGTCCCAAGGGAGGGGCACTGAAGCTTTCTTT	CSVGTSQGRGTEAFF
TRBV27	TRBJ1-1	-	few	TGTGCCAGCAGTTTAGCGTGGACTGAGAACACTGAAGCTTTCTTT	CASSLAWTENTEAFF
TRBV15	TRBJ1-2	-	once	TGTGCCACCAGCAGAGACAAGGGGTATGGCTACACCTTC	CATSRDKGYGYTF
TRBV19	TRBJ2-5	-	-	TGTGCCAGTAGTTCCCCAGGGCGCCAAGAGACCCAGTACTTC	CASSSPGRQETQYF
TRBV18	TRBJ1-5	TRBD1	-	TGTGCCAGCTCACCCCGGGACAGGGGTGATCAGCCCCAGCATTTT	CASSPRDRGDQPQHF
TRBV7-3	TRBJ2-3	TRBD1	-	TGTGCCAGCAGCTTAACGGGACAGGGGGGAGATACGCAGTATTTT	CASSLTGQGGDTQYF
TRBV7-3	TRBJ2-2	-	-	TGTGCCAGCAGCTTAAACGGGGGAAACGGGGAGCTGTTTTTT	CASSLNGGNGELFF
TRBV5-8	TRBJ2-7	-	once	TGTGCCAGCACCCGGCGGGCGAGGGCCGGGGAGCAGTACTTC	CASTRRARAGEQYF
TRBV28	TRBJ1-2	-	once	TGTGCCAGCAGTTTGGGAGCGAATCTCTATGGCTACACCTTC	CASSLGANLYGYTF
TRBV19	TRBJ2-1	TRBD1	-	TGTGCCAGTAAGGGGGCCAAGGGCGAGCAGTTCTTC	CASKGAKGEQFF
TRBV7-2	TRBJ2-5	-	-	TGTGCCAGCAGCTTCGGGAATAGGCAAGAGACCCAGTACTTC	CASSFGNRQETQYF
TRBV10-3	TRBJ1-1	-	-	TGTGCCATCAGTGAGCCGGACAGTGGCACTGAAGCTTTCTTT	CAISEPDSGTEAFF
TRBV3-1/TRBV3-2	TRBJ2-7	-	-	TGTGCCAGCAACCACACCACTCAATCCTACGAGCAGTACTTC	CASNHTTQSYEQYF
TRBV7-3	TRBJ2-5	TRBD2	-	TGTGCCAGCAGCTCGCGACTAGCGGGAGGAGAGACCCAGTACTTC	CASSSRLAGGETQYF
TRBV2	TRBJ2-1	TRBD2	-	TGTGCCAGCAGTACTAGCGTGTACAATGAGCAGTTCTTC	CASSTSVYNEQFF
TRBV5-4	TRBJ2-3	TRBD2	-	TGTGCCAGCAGCTTTGATAGCGGGAAGACAGATACGCAGTATTTT	CASSFDSGKTDTQYF
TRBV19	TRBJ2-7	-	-	TGTGCCAGTAGTCCCCGACAGAGTCCCATCTACGAGCAGTACTTC	CASSPRQSPIYEQYF
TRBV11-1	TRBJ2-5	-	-	TGTGCCAGCAGCCCTAGGACAAACCAAGAGACCCAGTACTTC	CASSPRTNQETQYF
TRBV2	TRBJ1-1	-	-	TGTGCCAGCAGTCCCAATCATGTGACGGGTGAAGCTTTCTTT	CASSPNHVTGEAFF
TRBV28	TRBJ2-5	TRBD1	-	TGTGCCAGCAGTTTGACTGGGGGCAGGGGGCCCCGCCAAGAGACCCAGTACTTC	CASSLTGGRGPRQETQYF
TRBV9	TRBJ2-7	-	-	TGTGCCAGCAGCGATTTTTCGACAGCTAGTTTCTACGAGCAGTACTTC	CASSDFSTASFYEQYF
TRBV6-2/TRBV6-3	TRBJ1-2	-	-	TGTGCCAGCAGCTTGGGGGGTCTCGGCTACACCTTC	CASSLGGLGYTF
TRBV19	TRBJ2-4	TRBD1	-	TGTGCCAGTAGTAAGACCGGGACAGGGGCCTCACCCCTAAACATTCAGTACTTC	CASSKTGTGASPLNIQYF
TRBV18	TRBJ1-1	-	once	TGTGCCAGCTCACCTCAGTTAACCAACACTGAAGCTTTCTTT	CASSPQLTNTEAFF
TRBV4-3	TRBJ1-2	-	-	TGCGCCAGCAGCCAAGGGCTCAACCCATTCAACTATGGCTACACCTTC	CASSQGLNPFNYGYTF
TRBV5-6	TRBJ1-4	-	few	TGTGCCAGCAGCTCGTGGGGCCTGGGAAAACTGTTTTTT	CASSSWGLGKLFF
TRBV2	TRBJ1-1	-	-	TGTGCCAGCAGTGAACAGGTTTCGACTTTCTTT	CASSEQVSTFF
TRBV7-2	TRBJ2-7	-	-	TGTGCCAGCGGCGCTGGGGGCAGCCCCTACGAGCAGTACTTC	CASGAGGSPYEQYF
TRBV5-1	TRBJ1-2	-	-	TGCGCCAGCAGCTTCGGGGAGGCTGGATATGGCTACACCTTC	CASSFGEAGYGYTF
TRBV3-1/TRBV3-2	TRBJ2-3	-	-	TGTGCCAGCAGCCTGGGGCCCCTCGGGGATACGCAGTATTTT	CASSLGPLGDTQYF
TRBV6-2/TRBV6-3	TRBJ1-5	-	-	TGTGCCAGCAGTTCTCCAACGACAGGCGCTCAGCCCCAGCATTTT	CASSSPTTGAQPQHF
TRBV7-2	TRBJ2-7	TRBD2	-	TGTGCCAGCAGCTTACTAGCGGGATCCTACGAGCAGTACTTC	CASSLLAGSYEQYF
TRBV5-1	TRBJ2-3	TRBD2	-	TGCGCCAGCAGTTTTGAAGCGGGAGGACTCTTGAATACGCAGTATTTT	CASSFEAGGLLNTQYF
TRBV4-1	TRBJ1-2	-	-	TGCGCCAGCAGCACTCCGGGAGGCTATGGCTACACCTTC	CASSTPGGYGYTF
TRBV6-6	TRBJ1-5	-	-	TGTGCCAGCAGTTACACTAATCAGCCCCAGCATTTT	CASSYTNQPQHF
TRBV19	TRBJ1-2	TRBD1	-	TGTGCCAGTAGTGGACGGACAGGGCCCTCGGTGGATGGCTACACCTTC	CASSGRTGPSVDGYTF
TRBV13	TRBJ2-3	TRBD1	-	TGTGCCAGCAGCTTAAGGACAGGGCACAGCACAGATACGCAGTATTTT	CASSLRTGHSTDTQYF
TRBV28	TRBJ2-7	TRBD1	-	TGTGCCAGCAGGGGTCCGAGACAGGGGGCATACGAGCAGTACTTC	CASRGPRQGAYEQYF
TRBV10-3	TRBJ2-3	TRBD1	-	TGTGCCATCGGTGGGGGGACAGGGGTATATTTT	CAIGGGTGVYF
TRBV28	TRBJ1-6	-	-	TGTGCCAGCAGTACCATTAGGGGGCCCCTCCACTTT	CASSTIRGPLHF
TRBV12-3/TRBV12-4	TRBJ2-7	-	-	TGTGCCAGCAGTGCCAATGGGGGGTACGAGCAGTACTTC	CASSANGGYEQYF
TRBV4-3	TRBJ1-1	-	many	TGCGCCAGCAGCCCCCGCACGGGTCTGAACACTGAAGCTTTCTTT	CASSPRTGLNTEAFF
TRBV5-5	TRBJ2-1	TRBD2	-	TGTGCCTCCACGGGGGCTAGCGGGACGATCGGGTCCTACAATGAGCAGTTCTTC	CASTGASGTIGSYNEQFF
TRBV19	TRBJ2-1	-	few	TGTGCCAGTAGTTACCAGGGAACAGACTACAATGAGCAGTTCTTC	CASSYQGTDYNEQFF
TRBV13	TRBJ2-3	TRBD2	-	TGTGCCAGCACTTGGGGCGGGGGGGCCACAGATACGCAGTATTTT	CASTWGGGATDTQYF